The 11 T cell receptor beta chains in this list originate from one sample, sequenced in a study of vaccination and CD4 T cells after COVID-19. Treatment here: roughly 10-day PBMC culture with coronavirus spike peptide pools or control peptides (ViraFEST assay). Unexposed donor CD4+ T cells predated the COVID-19 pandemic, collected 2011-2018. Sequencing of DNA taken from cultured CD4+ T cells relied on the Oncomine TCR Beta short-read assay. It was from cultured CD4+ T cells that genomic DNA was extracted. TCRdb re-analysed the PCR reads in MiXCR, keeping a single row per CDR3 protein. The table has approximately 9,000 distinct CDR3 sequences, under 35% seen once; the top ten hold approximately 19%. These receptors have no known antigen. Sequencing input: CD4+ T cells from blood, cultured in vitro. The receptor set was obtained from a human donor in good health.

This clonotype appeared a few times. The chain has TRBV24-1 and TRBJ2-5; 13 bases align to TRBD2. The CDR3 has 17 residues. The ends lost 1 base at V and 5 bases at J; junction bases unmatched: 6. Germline values: CDR1 KGHDR, CDR2 SFDVKD. CDR3 in amino acids: CATSDFWTSGSLETQYF. In DNA form, the CDR3 reads TGTGCCACCAGTGATTTTTGGACTAGCGGGAGCTTGGAGACCCAGTACTTC.

This clonotype was seen more than once but under ten times. This chain connects TRBV21-1 to TRBJ2-7; the table assigns TRBD1, which was not confirmed against the DNA. TRBV21-1 corresponds to a pseudogene. This CDR3 has 16 amino acids. For the CDR3, the DNA is TGTGCCAGCAGCGCAGGCAAGGGGGACCACTCCTACGAGCAGTACTTC. It specifies CASSAGKGDHSYEQYF.

This clonotype was seen a few times. The chain carries TRBV6-1 and TRBJ1-2; 7 nucleotides line up with TRBD1. Germline V gives CDR1 MNHNS, CDR2 SASEGT. V shed 0 bases and J 8 bases; nucleotides not matched to a gene: 9. The CDR3 has 15 residues. The CDR3 region is CASSEAQQGIYGYTF. The CDR3, as DNA: TGTGCCAGCAGTGAAGCGCAACAGGGGATATACGGCTACACCTTC.

This clonotype was detected only a few times. This chain uses TRBV27 with TRBJ2-1; 7 bases are shared with TRBD1. The CDR3 contains 15 residues. Germline V CDR1 and CDR2: MNHEY, SMNVEV (reference sequence). J was trimmed by 10 bases and V by 4 bases; bases with no gene match: 13. The CDR3 nucleotides are TGTGCCAGCAGTTCCCCCACGGGACAGCTTAGAGAGCAGTTCTTC. Its protein product is CASSSPTGQLREQFF.

In its sample, this clonotype was seen a few times. This chain joins TRBV6-4 and TRBJ2-6; either TRBD1 or TRBD2 may supply D (5 bases each). The CDR3 runs to 16 residues. CDR1 is MRHNA, CDR2 SNTAGT, per germline. The V and J ends lost 4 bases and 2 bases respectively, with 12 bases between them. The CDR3 region has the DNA TGTGCCAGCAGTGTTGGGGGTAGCGCTGGGGCCAACGTCCTGACTTTC. It is translated as CASSVGGSAGANVLTF.

The CDR3 sequence: CASRAGDLSYNEQFF. The CDR3 region has the DNA TGTGCCAGCAGGGCGGGGGACCTCTCCTACAATGAGCAGTTCTTC. This chain uses TRBV6-1 with TRBJ2-1; TRBD2 matches 7 bases. CDR1 and CDR2 (germline): MNHNS, SASEGT. Trimming took 6 bases from V and 0 from J; bases not matched to a gene: 5. This CDR3 spans 15 amino acids.

This clonotype has just one count. The chain employs TRBV29-1 and TRBJ2-6, with TRBD1 matching 9 bases. The V gene end was trimmed by 6 bases and the J gene end by 1 base; junction bases not matched to a gene: 1. The CDR3 sequence is 14 residues long. The germline V gene has CDR1 SQVTM and CDR2 ANQGSEA. The DNA of the CDR3 is TGCAGCGTGACAGGGGGATCTGGGGCCAACGTCCTGACTTTC. Encoded protein: CSVTGGSGANVLTF.

This chain joins TRBV6-1 and TRBJ2-1, with a weak D call TRBD1 (5 bases). CDR3 length: 13 residues. V was shortened by 1 base and J by 12 bases, with 13 bases between the two germline ends. The V gene's germline CDR1 is MNHNS and CDR2 SASEGT. CDR3 in amino acids: CASSEVQELWQFF. The CDR3 DNA reads as TGTGCCAGCAGTGAAGTACAGGAGCTATGGCAGTTCTTC.

V and J are TRBV19 and TRBJ2-2; TRBD1 matches 9 bases. Germline V gives CDR1 LNHDA, CDR2 SQIVND (reference sequence). V lost 2 bases to trimming and J lost 8 bases; unmatched junction nucleotides: 9. This CDR3 has 16 amino acids. The CDR3 spells CASSIPPGQGAGELFF. As DNA, the CDR3 is TGTGCCAGTAGTATACCTCCGGGACAGGGTGCGGGGGAGCTGTTTTTT.

The rearrangement joins TRBV6-5 to TRBJ2-1; a possible D gene is TRBD1 (5 bases). The V and J ends lost 4 bases and 13 bases respectively, with 14 bases between them. Germline CDR1 and CDR2: MNHEY and SVGAGI. The CDR3 extends over 12 amino acids. This CDR3 is CASSFPDSPQFF. The CDR3 DNA follows: TGTGCCAGCAGTTTCCCCGACAGTCCCCAGTTCTTC.

This clonotype came up a few times. The chain links TRBV12-3 or TRBV12-4 to TRBJ2-2, with D tentatively TRBD1 (5 bases). Trimming took off 6 bases at V and 7 bases at J, with 15 bases between the two ends. This CDR3 spans 14 amino acids. The CDR3 DNA is TGTGCCAGCAGCATACACCAAGGGGACGGGGAGCTGTTTTTT. Translated: CASSIHQGDGELFF.